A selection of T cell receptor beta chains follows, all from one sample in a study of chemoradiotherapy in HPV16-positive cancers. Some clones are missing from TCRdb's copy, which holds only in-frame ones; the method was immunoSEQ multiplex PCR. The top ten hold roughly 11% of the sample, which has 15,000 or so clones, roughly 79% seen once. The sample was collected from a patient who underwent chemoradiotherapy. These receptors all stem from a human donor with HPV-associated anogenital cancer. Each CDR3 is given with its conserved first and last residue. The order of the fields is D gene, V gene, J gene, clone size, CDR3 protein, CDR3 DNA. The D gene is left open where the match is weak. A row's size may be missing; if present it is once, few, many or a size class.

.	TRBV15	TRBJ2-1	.	CATSSPTQGRNEQFF	TGTGCCACCAGCTCCCCGACCCAGGGGCGCAATGAGCAGTTCTTC
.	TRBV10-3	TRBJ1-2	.	CAISEPGAYTF	TGTGCCATCAGTGAGCCGGGGGCTTACACCTTC
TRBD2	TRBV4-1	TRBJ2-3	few	CASSFTSGRTDTQYF	TGCGCCAGCAGCTTTACTAGCGGGCGCACAGATACGCAGTATTTT
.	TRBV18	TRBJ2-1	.	CASSPQSGEDEQFF	TGTGCCAGCTCACCACAATCGGGGGAAGACGAGCAGTTCTTC
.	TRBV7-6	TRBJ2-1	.	CASSLGPGGDSYNEQFF	TGTGCCAGCAGCTTAGGGCCCGGGGGTGACTCCTACAATGAGCAGTTCTTC
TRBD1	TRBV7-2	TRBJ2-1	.	CASSLFGLPGQVHNEQFF	TGTGCCAGCAGCTTATTTGGCCTGCCGGGACAGGTCCACAATGAGCAGTTCTTC
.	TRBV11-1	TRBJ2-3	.	CASSLWTATSTDTQYF	TGTGCCAGCAGCTTATGGACTGCTACTAGCACAGATACGCAGTATTTT
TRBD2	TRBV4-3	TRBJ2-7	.	CASSQGLAGGSYEQYF	TGCGCCAGCAGCCAAGGACTAGCGGGGGGCTCCTACGAGCAGTACTTC
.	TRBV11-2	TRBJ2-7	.	CASSFSRSYEQYF	TGTGCCAGCAGCTTTAGTCGCTCCTACGAGCAGTACTTC
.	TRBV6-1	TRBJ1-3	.	CASSEVSYSGNTIYF	TGTGCCAGCAGTGAGGTGAGCTACTCTGGAAACACCATATATTTT
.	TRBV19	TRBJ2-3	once	CASRKGRGDTDTQYF	TGTGCCAGTAGAAAGGGTCGGGGAGACACAGATACGCAGTATTTT
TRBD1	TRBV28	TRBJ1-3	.	CASSTGTGVNTIYF	TGTGCCAGCAGTACCGGGACAGGGGTAAACACCATATATTTT
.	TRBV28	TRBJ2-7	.	CASSSNYEQYF	TGTGCCAGCAGTTCCAACTACGAGCAGTACTTC